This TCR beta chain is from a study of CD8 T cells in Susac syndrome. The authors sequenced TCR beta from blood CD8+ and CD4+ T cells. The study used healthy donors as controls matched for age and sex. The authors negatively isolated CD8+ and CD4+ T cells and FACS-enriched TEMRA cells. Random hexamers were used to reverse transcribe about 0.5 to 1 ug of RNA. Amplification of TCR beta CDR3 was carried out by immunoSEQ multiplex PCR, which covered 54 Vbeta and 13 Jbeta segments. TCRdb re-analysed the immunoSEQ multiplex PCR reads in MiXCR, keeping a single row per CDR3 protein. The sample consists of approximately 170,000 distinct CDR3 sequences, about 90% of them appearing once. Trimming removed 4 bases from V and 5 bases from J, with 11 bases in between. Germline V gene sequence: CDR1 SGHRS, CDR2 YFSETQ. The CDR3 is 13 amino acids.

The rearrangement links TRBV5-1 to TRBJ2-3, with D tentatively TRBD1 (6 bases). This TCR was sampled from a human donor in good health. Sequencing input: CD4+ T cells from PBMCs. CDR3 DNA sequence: TGCGCCAGCAGCCGACAGGCCGGAGATACGCAGTATTTT. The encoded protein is CASSRQAGDTQYF.